A single sample is the source of the 23 T cell receptor beta chains below, sequenced in a study of T-cell reconstitution after alpha-beta-depleted transplantation in children. This sample's TCRbeta library carried unique molecular identifier barcodes. A single record per CDR3 protein comes from TCRdb applying MiXCR to the PCR reads. The table includes hundreds of thousands of distinct CDR3 sequences, about an eighth detected once. The starting material was PBMCs, obtained before TCRalphabeta/CD19-depleted stem cell transplant. All receptors derive from a girl aged 2 to 10 with congenital amegakaryocytic thrombocytopenia, due to receive a stem cell transplant.

This chain links TRBV12-3 or TRBV12-4 with TRBJ2-7, with 8 bases matching TRBD2. V shed 7 bases and J 1 base; nucleotides not matched to a gene: 9. The CDR3 totals 15 residues. The CDR3 loop is CASKVAGLSSYEQYF. CDR3 in DNA: TGTGCCAGCAAGGTAGCGGGACTCAGTTCCTACGAGCAGTACTTC.

This clonotype was recorded many times. The V call is TRBV21-1, the J call TRBJ2-3; TRBD2 reflects the table's D call only, with no check against the DNA. TRBV21-1 is designated a pseudogene. The CDR3 extends over 15 amino acids. In DNA, the CDR3 is TGTGCCAGCAGCAATGAGCGGGAGAGGACAGATACGCAGTATTTT. Protein: CASSNERERTDTQYF.

This clonotype has more than one count but fewer than ten. This rearrangement joins TRBV5-1 to TRBJ2-7; 7 nucleotides match TRBD2. The CDR3 extends over 14 amino acids. The germline V gene has CDR1 SGHRS and CDR2 YFSETQ. The junction had 6 bases not matched to a gene; V was cut back by 3 bases and J by 3 bases. The CDR3 here is CASSSAGEGYEQYF. DNA of the CDR3: TGCGCCAGCAGCTCAGCTGGGGAGGGCTACGAGCAGTACTTC.

This clonotype was detected a few times. The V and J genes are TRBV20-1 and TRBJ1-1; weak D call: TRBD1 (5 bases). The V end lost 0 bases, the J end lost 0 bases, and 11 bases lay between the germline ends. Germline lookup yields CDR1 DFQATT and CDR2 SNEGSKA (reference sequence). The CDR3 covers 15 residues. CDR3 amino acids: CSARDIDSMNTEAFF. CDR3 DNA: TGCAGTGCTAGAGACATCGACAGTATGAACACTGAAGCTTTCTTT.

This clonotype was seen more than once but under ten times. The J gene is TRBJ2-6, the V gene TRBV28; 7 bases are shared with TRBD1. The germline V gene encodes CDR1 MDHEN and CDR2 SYDVKM. The CDR3 runs 16 residues. The trim removed 5 bases at V and 0 bases at J, leaving 4 bases unmatched. The CDR3 reads CASSAGTASGANVLTF. The CDR3 DNA reads TGTGCCAGCAGTGCCGGGACAGCCTCTGGGGCCAACGTCCTGACTTTC.

This clonotype was recorded a few times. V gene TRBV20-1 combines with J gene TRBJ2-5; D call uncertain. CDR3 length: 12 amino acids. The germline V gene has CDR1 DFQATT and CDR2 SNEGSKA (reference sequence). The CDR3 nucleotides are TGCAGCTGGACCGAATTTCAAGAGACCCAGTACTTC. This translates into CSWTEFQETQYF.

This clonotype was counted many times. The chain has TRBV12-3 or TRBV12-4 and TRBJ2-5; D possibly uses TRBD1 or TRBD2 (5 bases each). The length of the CDR3 is 15 residues. V lost 3 bases, J lost 2 bases, and 13 bases lay in between. DNA for the CDR3: TGTGCCAGCAGTTTCACGGGGCTAGGGCAAGAGACCCAGTACTTC. This codes for CASSFTGLGQETQYF.

This clonotype was observed many times. CDR3 amino acids: CSARDREDTQYF. In DNA form, the CDR3 reads TGCAGTGCTAGGGACAGGGAAGATACGCAGTATTTT. The chain has TRBV20-1 and TRBJ2-3, with 8 bases fitting TRBD1. Germline V lookup: CDR1 DFQATT, CDR2 SNEGSKA (reference sequence). With V trimmed by 3 bases and J by 5 bases, 1 base remained unmatched. The CDR3 is 12 residues long.

This clonotype was detected ten times or more. This chain joins TRBV29-1 and TRBJ2-3; D remains ambiguous. The CDR3 is made up of 13 amino acids. V was cut by 3 bases and J by 3 bases, with 10 bases left in between. Germline V CDR1 and CDR2: SQVTM, ANQGSEA. The CDR3 DNA sequence: TGCAGCGTTGATGGGGAAGGGACAGATACGCAGTATTTT. This encodes CSVDGEGTDTQYF.

This clonotype was found many times. The V call is TRBV7-2, the J call TRBJ2-1; 7 bases are a match to TRBD1. Germline V CDR1 and CDR2: SGHTA, FQGNSA. This CDR3 region has 15 residues. Germline trimming cut 4 bases from V and 8 bases from J; bases unmatched to any gene: 11. The CDR3 DNA reads as TGTGCCAGCAGCTCTTTCCGGGACAGTGGTGATGAGCAGTTCTTC. Protein: CASSSFRDSGDEQFF.

This clonotype came up a few times. The gene calls are TRBV5-1 and TRBJ2-7; tentatively, D is TRBD2 (5 bases). This CDR3 has 15 residues. V was clipped by 1 base and J by 0 bases, with 11 bases between them. Germline V CDR1 and CDR2: SGHRS, YFSETQ. For the CDR3, the DNA is TGCGCCAGCAGCTTGAATAGTGGGAGCTCCTACGAGCAGTACTTC. Amino acids: CASSLNSGSSYEQYF.

The chain links TRBV9 to TRBJ2-7; possibly TRBD2 for D (6 bases). CDR3 length: 15 amino acids. V was shortened by 0 bases and J by 3 bases, with 13 bases between the two germline ends. Germline-derived CDR1 and CDR2 are SGDLS and YYNGEE. DNA of the CDR3: TGTGCCAGCAGCGTAGAGCCCCTCGGGGGCTACGAGCAGTACTTC. This encodes CASSVEPLGGYEQYF. The entire variable domain, with the rest obtained from reference TRBV9 and TRBJ2-7, is as follows: DSGVTQTPKHLITATGQRVTLRCSPRSGDLSVYWYQQSLDQGLQFLIQYYNGEERAKGNILERFSAQQFPDLHSELNLSSLELGDSALYFCASSVEPLGGYEQYFGPGTRLTVT.

The chain employs TRBV20-1 and TRBJ2-1, with D uncertain. Germline CDR1 reads DFQATT; CDR2 reads SNEGSKA (reference sequence). V was trimmed by 1 base and J by 8 bases, leaving 6 bases between them. This CDR3 region has 11 residues. The CDR3 DNA is TGCAGTGCTAGAGTTATGTATGAGCAGTTCTTC. Translation gives CSARVMYEQFF.

The rearrangement uses TRBV6-2 or TRBV6-3 and TRBJ2-1; no clear D gene. Trimming cost V 4 bases and J 13 bases, with 11 bases left between them. This CDR3 spans 11 amino acids. Germline V gene data show CDR1 as MNHEY and CDR2 as SVGEGT. CDR3 in DNA: TGTGCCAGCAGTTTCGGCCCCCTCCAGTTCTTC. Protein: CASSFGPLQFF.

This clonotype showed up many times. The genes are TRBV20-1 and TRBJ1-1, with D tentatively TRBD1 (5 bases). Germline-derived CDR1 and CDR2 are DFQATT and SNEGSKA (reference sequence). The V end was cut by 1 base, the J end by 4 bases, with 13 bases between. The CDR3 runs to 14 residues. CDR3 region: CSARATSGGTEAFF. The CDR3 DNA is TGCAGTGCTAGAGCGACTTCCGGGGGCACTGAAGCTTTCTTT.

Comments on this clonotype: This may be a read error, as it is one base from a much larger clone. The chain combines TRBV6-1 with TRBJ2-2; the match to TRBD2 covers 10 bases. This CDR3 region has 15 residues. Germline trimming cut 8 bases from V and 4 bases from J; bases unmatched to any gene: 7. CDR1 MNHNS and CDR2 SASEGT come from the germline V gene. The CDR3 nucleotides are TGTGCCAGCGGAACGCTAGCGGGAGTCACCGGGGAGCTGTTTTTT. The encoded protein is CASGTLAGVTGELFF.

This clonotype was recorded once. The germline gene is not matched at one end of the junction; a read error may be the cause. This rearrangement joins TRBV12-3 or TRBV12-4 to TRBJ2-1, with 7 bases fitting TRBD1. This CDR3 is built from 11 residues. The CDR3 loop reads CASSWDSQQLF. CDR3 DNA: TGTGCCAGCAGTTGGGACAGCCAGCAGCTCTTC.

Only a few counts were recorded for this clonotype. Just one base apart from a much larger clone, this may be a read error. This chain uses TRBV20-1 with TRBJ2-7; the match to TRBD2 covers 10 bases. The V and J ends lost 5 bases and 2 bases, in that order; junction bases with no gene match: 0. Per germline, CDR1 DFQATT and CDR2 SNEGSKA (reference sequence). CDR3 length: 12 residues. This chain's CDR3 is CSAGLAAYEQYF. DNA for the CDR3: TGCAGTGCTGGACTAGCGGCCTACGAGCAGTACTTC.

This clonotype was detected many times. The chain couples TRBV29-1 to TRBJ2-2; D might be TRBD2 (6 bases). Trimming cost V 1 base and J 2 bases, with 11 bases left between them. Per the germline V gene, CDR1 is SQVTM and CDR2 is ANQGSEA. The CDR3 contains 15 residues. CDR3 loop: CSVEVPGENTGELFF. The CDR3 nucleotides are TGCAGCGTTGAAGTTCCGGGGGAAAACACCGGGGAGCTGTTTTTT.

The gene calls are TRBV15 and TRBJ2-1, with TRBD2 as a possible D gene (5 bases). V was shortened by 5 bases and J by 3 bases, with 11 bases between the two germline ends. Germline CDR1 is LNHNV and CDR2 is YYDKDF (reference sequence). This CDR3 contains 14 residues. CDR3 in amino acids: CATSRPGVYNEQFF. As DNA, the CDR3 is TGTGCCACCAGCCGCCCCGGGGTCTACAATGAGCAGTTCTTC.

The chain uses TRBV20-1 and TRBJ2-5; TRBD2 matches at 11 bases. The CDR3 runs 18 residues. Germline V gene data show CDR1 as DFQATT and CDR2 as SNEGSKA (reference sequence). Trimming removed 1 base from V and 1 base from J; junction bases left unmatched: 11. Here the CDR3 reads CSARALLAGVSTQETQYF. The DNA for the CDR3 is TGCAGTGCTAGAGCTCTACTAGCGGGAGTGTCGACCCAAGAGACCCAGTACTTC.

The chain combines TRBV20-1 with TRBJ2-2; D ambiguous. Per germline, CDR1 DFQATT and CDR2 SNEGSKA (reference sequence). The V end lost 2 bases, the J end lost 6 bases, and 7 bases lay between the germline ends. This CDR3 is 12 amino acids long. CDR3 amino acids: CSARPAPGELFF. DNA of the CDR3: TGCAGTGCTAGACCGGCCCCCGGGGAGCTGTTTTTT.

This clonotype was detected many times. The chain joins TRBV20-1 to TRBJ2-2; D unresolved. CDR1 is DFQATT, CDR2 SNEGSKA, per germline (reference sequence). The CDR3 has 14 residues. Trimming left V 1 base short and J 5 bases short, with 11 bases between. CDR3 in DNA: TGCAGTGCTAGAGCCCACTCCCCGACCGGGGAGCTGTTTTTT. This gives the protein CSARAHSPTGELFF.